The clone carrying this TCR beta chain turned up a few times. What it binds is unknown. The data originate from a study of T cell repertoires in cytomegalovirus infection. Study overall: CMV infection and matching HLA type were both indicated by public TCR beta signatures. Study findings and constraints: Predominance within the ex vivo response was attributable to HLA-C-restricted CMV-specific TCR beta clonotypes. Summed frequency of shared TCR beta families picked out CMV carriers who also had the relevant HLA.

TCRdb ran MiXCR on the reads and lists one entry per CDR3 protein. The profile shows a few hundred thousand distinct CDR3 sequences, more than 15% of them singletons. This TCR derives from a human donor in good health (CMV status not recorded). Some clones in this sample may be carry-over from other donors' samples. The sequenced sample consisted of CD8+ T cells from PBMCs.

The DNA for the CDR3 is TGCAGTGCTAGTATCCCGGCCGGGGAGCAGTACTTC. Its translation: CSASIPAGEQYF. This chain joins TRBV20-1 and TRBJ2-7; D gene uncertain. The CDR3 consists of 12 residues. Trimming pared 3 bases from V and 7 bases from J, leaving 13 bases between. CDR1 and CDR2 from the germline V gene are DFQATT and SNEGSKA (reference sequence).